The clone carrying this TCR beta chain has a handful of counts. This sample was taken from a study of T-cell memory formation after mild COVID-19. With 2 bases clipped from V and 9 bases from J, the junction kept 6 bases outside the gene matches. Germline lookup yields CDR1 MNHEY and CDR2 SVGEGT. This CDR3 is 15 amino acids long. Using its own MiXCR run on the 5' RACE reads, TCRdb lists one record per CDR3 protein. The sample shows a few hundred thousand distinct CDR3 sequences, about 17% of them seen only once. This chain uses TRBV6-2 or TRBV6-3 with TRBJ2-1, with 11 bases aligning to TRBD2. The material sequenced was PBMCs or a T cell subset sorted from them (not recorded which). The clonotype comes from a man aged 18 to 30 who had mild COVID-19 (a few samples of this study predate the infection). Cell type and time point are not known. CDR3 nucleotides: TGTGCCAGCAGTTACGCCGGGCTAGCGGGGGGTGAGCAGTTCTTC. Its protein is CASSYAGLAGGEQFF.